These 6 T cell receptor beta chains originate from one sample sequenced in a study of regulatory T cells in long-lasting Graves disease. The time point: persistent/refractory GD, antithyroid drugs over 5 years with positive TRAb. PBMC-derived RNA was used for the TCR library. Researchers made TCR beta libraries by using iRepertoire HTBI primers and running Arm-PCR on CDR3 regions. One entry per CDR3 protein, called by TCRdb with MiXCR from the multiplex PCR reads. The sample includes about 340,000 distinct CDR3 sequences, about 18% of them seen just once. Sequenced here: peripheral blood mononuclear cells (PBMCs), sampled when the disease was refractory, from a patient treated with antithyroid drugs. The receptors come from a female donor with Graves disease.

The chain is built from TRBV6-2 or TRBV6-3 and TRBJ2-7; D gene uncertain. Trimming stripped 2 bases from V and 7 bases from J, with 15 bases between. Germline values: CDR1 MNHEY, CDR2 SVGEGT. The CDR3 loop spans 14 amino acids. As DNA, the CDR3 is TGTGCCAGCAGTTACGGATTAGGCCTTGGTGAGCAGTACTTC. Translation: CASSYGLGLGEQYF.

On this clonotype: The junction shows a germline mismatch at one end, possibly a read error. The chain employs TRBV6-5 and TRBJ2-2; tentatively, D is TRBD1 (5 bases). This CDR3 has 16 amino acids. CDR1 is MNHEY and CDR2 is SVGAGI in the germline V gene. DNA for the CDR3: TGTGTCAGCAGTTACTCTCCGGACACTAACACCGGGGAGCTGTTTTTT. The encoded protein is CVSSYSPDTNTGELFF.

This clonotype was found many times. An end of the junction does not agree with germline; a read error may underlie this. V is TRBV12-3 or TRBV12-4 and J is TRBJ1-1; TRBD1 is a possible D gene (5 bases). The length of the CDR3 is 14 residues. DNA for the CDR3: TGTGCCAGCAGTTTAGCGCCGAGGGGACCACCGATGACATTT. It is translated as CASSLAPRGPPMTF.

This clonotype has ten or more counts. This chain connects TRBV28 to TRBJ1-1; D may be TRBD1 (5 bases). The CDR3 runs to 14 residues. CDR1 MDHEN and CDR2 SYDVKM come from the germline V gene. The ends were cut back, 7 bases at V and 4 bases at J, with 16 bases in the middle. In DNA, the CDR3 is TGTGCCAGCATTCCCAGCGGGGGAAGCACTGAAGCTTTCTTT. Protein: CASIPSGGSTEAFF.

This clonotype occurred many times. V gene TRBV11-2 combines with J gene TRBJ1-3, with D maybe TRBD1 (5 bases). This CDR3 region has 15 residues. Germline V gene lookup returns CDR1 SGHAT and CDR2 FQNNGV. V was pared by 4 bases and J by 0 bases, with 10 bases between. CDR3 DNA sequence: TGTGCCAGCAGCTATCGGGGCCTCTCTGGAAACACCATATATTTT. It is translated as CASSYRGLSGNTIYF.

This clonotype came up many times. This chain uses TRBV2 with TRBJ2-2; no firm D call. Germline values: CDR1 SNHLY, CDR2 FYNNEI. This CDR3 comprises 13 residues. Trimming took 7 bases from V and 1 from J, leaving 7 bases between them. The CDR3 protein is CASTKENTGELFF. For the CDR3, the DNA is TGTGCCAGCACAAAGGAGAACACCGGGGAGCTGTTTTTT. Together with reference TRBV2 and TRBJ2-2, the CDR3 gives the full variable domain: EPEVTQTPSHQVTQMGQEVILRCVPISNHLYFYWYRQILGQKVEFLVSFYNNEISEKSEIFDDQFSVERPDGSNFTLKIRSTKLEDSAMYFCASTKENTGELFFGEGSRLTVL.